These 14 T cell receptor beta chains originate from one sample sequenced in a study of technical replicates of blood from a few donors (dated by TCRdb to about 2017). The library relied on the immunoSEQ multiplex PCR assay. TCRdb took over this immuneACCESS table, retaining in-frame rearrangements with V and J assigned. Such tables are incomplete; in checked studies, under half of the missing clones stem from an unresolved V gene, and the remainder is unexplained. This sample is represented by around 61,000 clones; around 86% of them were singletons. The ten largest clones represent roughly 5% of the sample. Source material: PBMCs. These receptors were collected from a human donor in good health. Some clones in this sample may be carry-over from other donors' samples.

This chain links TRBV7-2 with TRBJ2-1; 8 bases are shared with TRBD1. The CDR3 is made up of 16 amino acids. Per germline, CDR1 SGHTA and CDR2 FQGNSA. V was clipped by 6 bases and J by 10 bases; unmatched bases: 17. This chain's CDR3 is CASRSEQGVLRGEQFF. The CDR3 coding sequence is TGTGCCAGCAGAAGCGAACAGGGGGTGCTCAGGGGGGAGCAGTTCTTC.

J is TRBJ2-1 and V is TRBV5-1, with D uncertain. V was cut by 0 bases and J by 0 bases, with 4 bases left in between. CDR1 is SGHRS and CDR2 is YFSETQ in the germline V gene. The CDR3 sequence is 14 residues long. The CDR3 loop reads CASSLESSYNEQFF. The DNA for the CDR3 is TGCGCCAGCAGCTTGGAGAGCTCCTACAATGAGCAGTTCTTC.

The rearrangement joins TRBV4-1 to TRBJ2-7; D gene uncertain. Per the germline V gene, CDR1 is MGHRA and CDR2 is YSYEKL. This CDR3 is built from 14 residues. V lost 0 bases to trimming and J lost 4 bases, with 10 bases between them. CDR3 DNA sequence: TGCGCCAGCAGCCAAGAAGCGACTTTATACGAGCAGTACTTC. It codes for CASSQEATLYEQYF.

The sample holds one count of this clone. The genes are TRBV6-5 and TRBJ2-3, with 7 bases lining up with TRBD2. V lost 5 bases and J lost 3; bases outside the gene matches: 8. CDR3 size: 15 residues. Germline V gives CDR1 MNHEY, CDR2 SVGAGI. CDR3 in DNA: TGTGCCAGCAGTATCGGCGGGAGCGGGACAGATACGCAGTATTTT. It codes for CASSIGGSGTDTQYF.

This sequence joins TRBV27 and TRBJ2-3; TRBD2 might be the D (5 bases). The germline V gene encodes CDR1 MNHEY and CDR2 SMNVEV (reference sequence). The CDR3 is 14 amino acids. With 2 bases removed from V and 4 bases from J, the gap between germline ends came to 10 bases. CDR3 DNA: TGTGCCAGCAGTTTAACGGAGGCTTCAGATACGCAGTATTTT. Translated: CASSLTEASDTQYF.

This chain uses TRBV9 with TRBJ2-5; 8 positions agree with TRBD2. Germline V gives CDR1 SGDLS, CDR2 YYNGEE. J gave up 7 bases and V 0 bases, and 11 bases lay outside the gene matches. There are 16 residues in the CDR3. The CDR3 reads CASSVDERGLKGTQYF. CDR3 sequence (DNA): TGTGCCAGCAGCGTAGACGAGCGGGGGCTAAAAGGGACCCAGTACTTC. Drawing the rest from reference TRBV9 and TRBJ2-5, the complete variable domain is DSGVTQTPKHLITATGQRVTLRCSPRSGDLSVYWYQQSLDQGLQFLIQYYNGEERAKGNILERFSAQQFPDLHSELNLSSLELGDSALYFCASSVDERGLKGTQYFGPGTRLLVL.

This chain connects TRBV4-2 to TRBJ2-7; 11 positions match TRBD1. Per the germline V gene, CDR1 is LGHNA and CDR2 is YNFKEQ. The CDR3 is 17 amino acids. V dropped 5 bases and J dropped 8; count of bases not matched to a gene: 17. CDR3 in amino acids: CASSVDRGPGYAMKQYF. CDR3 sequence (DNA): TGTGCCAGCAGCGTGGACAGGGGGCCAGGGTACGCTATGAAGCAGTACTTC.

The genes are TRBV11-3 and TRBJ2-2; D is possibly TRBD2 (5 bases). Germline-derived CDR1 and CDR2 are SGHNT and YENEEA. Trimming cost V 2 bases and J 6 bases, with 7 bases left between them. CDR3 length: 13 amino acids. In DNA, the CDR3 is TGTGCCAGCAGCTTATCCGGGGCCGGGGAGCTGTTTTTT. It encodes CASSLSGAGELFF.

The V gene is TRBV11-2, the J gene TRBJ2-2, with D uncertain. This CDR3 has 17 amino acids. Germline loops: CDR1 SGHAT, CDR2 FQNNGV. V dropped 8 bases and J dropped 5 bases, with 24 bases sitting between them. This CDR3 reads CASLPRSTTRPTGELFF. Here the CDR3 DNA reads TGTGCCAGCCTTCCAAGGTCAACTACCCGGCCTACCGGGGAGCTGTTTTTT.

The chain combines TRBV2 with TRBJ1-3, with D perhaps TRBD1 (5 bases). CDR1 SNHLY and CDR2 FYNNEI come from the germline V gene. V was trimmed by 9 bases and J by 0 bases, leaving 9 bases between them. The CDR3 spans 13 residues. CDR3 residues: CARDRRSGNTIYF. The CDR3 DNA sequence: TGTGCCAGAGACAGACGCTCTGGAAACACCATATATTTT.

The V gene is TRBV5-1, the J gene TRBJ2-5; possible D gene TRBD1, 6 bases. Trimming left V 1 base short and J 5 bases short, with 9 bases between. This CDR3 comprises 13 residues. CDR1 is SGHRS and CDR2 is YFSETQ in the germline V gene. CDR3 DNA sequence: TGCGCCAGCAGCTTGTCAGGGGCCGAGACCCAGTACTTC. Amino acids: CASSLSGAETQYF.

The J gene is TRBJ2-3, the V gene TRBV25-1; 7 bases line up with TRBD1. The CDR3 spans 15 residues. Losses at the gene ends were 2 bases for V and 6 bases for J; bases not matched to a gene: 8. The germline gives CDR1 MGHDK, CDR2 SYGVNS. The CDR3 region has the DNA TGTGCCAGCAGTGAACCTCCCCCCAGGGGGGATACGCAGTATTTT. Translation: CASSEPPPRGDTQYF.

The chain has TRBV6-1 and TRBJ1-6, with 7 bases matching TRBD1. The CDR3 runs 16 residues. V shed 4 bases and J 15 bases; nucleotides not matched to a gene: 18. Germline lookup yields CDR1 MNHNS and CDR2 SASEGT. For the CDR3, the DNA is TGTGCCAGCAGTGTCCCCAAGACAGGGTCCTTGACGGTCCTCCACTTT. Residues: CASSVPKTGSLTVLHF.

CDR3 nucleotide sequence: TGCAGCGTTGAAGACGCCGTGAGCTCTGGAAACACCATATATTTT. Its protein product is CSVEDAVSSGNTIYF. The chain links TRBV29-1 to TRBJ1-3; D is unclear. Trimming removed 0 bases at V and 0 bases at J, with 9 bases between. CDR3 size: 15 residues. Germline loops: CDR1 SQVTM, CDR2 ANQGSEA.